One and the same sample provided the 24 T cell receptor beta chains below, sequenced in a study of CD8+ T cells in alopecia areata. Once RNA had been extracted, it was reverse transcribed into cDNA to act as the sequencing template. This table comes from immunoSEQ multiplex PCR, and its TCRdb copy is limited to in-frame clones, with some not included. This sample has about 180,000 clones, with 51% found just once. Treatment in this sample: oral pan-JAK inhibitor, 5-10 mg twice daily. The sequenced sample was CD8+ T cells sorted from blood, obtained at roughly week 52, from a patient treated with tofacitinib. These receptors were obtained from a human donor with alopecia areata.

The rearrangement uses TRBV29-1 and TRBJ2-7; the D gene could be TRBD1 or TRBD2 (7 bases each). Germline assignment: CDR1 SQVTM and CDR2 ANQGSEA. Between the trimmed V and J ends, which lost 3 bases and 1 base, there was a span of 13 bases. The CDR3 totals 14 residues. Here the CDR3 reads CSVEGQGGSYEQYF. As DNA, the CDR3 is TGCAGCGTTGAGGGGCAGGGGGGGTCCTACGAGCAGTACTTC.

The rearrangement joins TRBV9 to TRBJ2-2; D ambiguous. Per the germline V gene, CDR1 is SGDLS and CDR2 is YYNGEE. Trimming removed 1 base at V and 6 bases at J, with 4 bases between. This CDR3 has 12 amino acids. CDR3 nucleotides: TGTGCCAGCAGCGTAACCGCCGGGGAGCTGTTTTTT. It codes for CASSVTAGELFF.

The chain links TRBV29-1 to TRBJ1-4; a possible D gene is TRBD1 (6 bases). This CDR3 has 17 residues. Germline CDR1 SQVTM, CDR2 ANQGSEA. V was clipped by 5 bases and J by 5 bases, with 24 bases between them. The CDR3 sequence is CSVSPDPPGAVNEKLFF. As DNA, the CDR3 is TGCAGCGTTTCCCCAGACCCCCCAGGGGCGGTAAATGAAAAACTGTTTTTT.

This sequence joins TRBV6-4 and TRBJ2-3; D remains ambiguous. This CDR3 is built from 13 residues. Germline loops: CDR1 MRHNA, CDR2 SNTAGT. The germline V and J ends were trimmed by 0 bases and 2 bases, with 3 bases remaining between them. CDR3 bases: TGTGCCAGCAGTGACTCCCCCACAGATACGCAGTATTTT. Residues: CASSDSPTDTQYF.

In this sample, this clone turned up a few times. The V call is TRBV27, the J call TRBJ2-7; D call uncertain. In germline, CDR1 is MNHEY, CDR2 SMNVEV (reference sequence). The CDR3 loop spans 14 amino acids. V lost 0 bases and J 3 bases, leaving 9 bases between the germline ends. The CDR3 loop is CASSLSPAVYEQYF. CDR3 sequence (DNA): TGTGCCAGCAGTTTATCACCGGCGGTCTACGAGCAGTACTTC.

The table lists this clone with a few counts. The gene calls are TRBV6-5 and TRBJ2-1; D is undetermined. V shed 2 bases and J shed 3 bases, with 5 bases lying between them. Germline CDR1 MNHEY, CDR2 SVGAGI. The CDR3 is made up of 13 amino acids. The CDR3 here is CASSYRFYNEQFF. CDR3 DNA: TGTGCCAGCAGTTACAGGTTCTACAATGAGCAGTTCTTC.

In this sample, this clone turned up once. V and J are TRBV4-2 and TRBJ2-3, with 13 bases lining up with TRBD2. V gave up 1 base and J gave up 2 bases; unmatched junction bases: 18. Germline V gene sequence: CDR1 LGHNA, CDR2 YNFKEQ. CDR3 size: 22 residues. CDR3 nucleotide sequence: TGTGCCAGCAGCCAAGTTACTAGCGGGGGGGCCCGGAGCCTTGGCGCCACAGATACGCAGTATTTT. Translation gives CASSQVTSGGARSLGATDTQYF.

The chain is built from TRBV6-5 and TRBJ2-3; D may match TRBD1 or TRBD2 (5 bases each). The CDR3 sequence is 13 residues long. Germline lookup yields CDR1 MNHEY and CDR2 SVGAGI. V lost 8 bases and J 4 bases, leaving 13 bases between the germline ends. In DNA form, the CDR3 reads TGTGCCAGCGGGACGGGACCCCCAGATACGCAGTATTTT. It encodes CASGTGPPDTQYF.

This clone was observed a few times. The chain couples TRBV5-4 to TRBJ2-2; 12 bases are shared with TRBD1. This CDR3 is 17 amino acids long. The junction had 3 bases not matched to a gene; V was cut back by 0 bases and J by 3 bases. The germline gives CDR1 SGHNT, CDR2 YYREEE (reference sequence). The CDR3 protein is CASSLEGQGADTGELFF. In DNA form, the CDR3 reads TGTGCCAGCAGCTTGGAGGGACAGGGGGCCGACACCGGGGAGCTGTTTTTT. The complete variable domain, with remaining parts taken from reference TRBV5-4 and TRBJ2-2, reads ETGVTQSPTHLIKTRGQQVTLRCSSQSGHNTVSWYQQALGQGPQFIFQYYREEENGRGNFPPRFSGLQFPNYSSELNVNALELDDSALYLCASSLEGQGADTGELFFGEGSRLTVL.

The chain carries TRBV9 and TRBJ2-1; D is tentatively TRBD1 or TRBD2 (5 bases each). Germline CDR1 SGDLS, CDR2 YYNGEE. With 4 bases removed from V and 5 bases from J, the gap between germline ends came to 16 bases. The CDR3 length is 15 residues. CDR3 sequence: CASSFSGRNNNEQFF. The CDR3 nucleotides read TGTGCCAGCAGCTTCTCGGGACGCAATAACAATGAGCAGTTCTTC.

This chain joins TRBV9 and TRBJ2-1, with TRBD2 identical over 12 bases. The V segment lost 0 bases and the J segment 5 bases; nucleotides outside the gene matches: 9. Germline CDR1 reads SGDLS; CDR2 reads YYNGEE. The CDR3 has 18 amino acids. The CDR3 region is CASSVGPSGGAWNNEQFF. CDR3 DNA: TGTGCCAGCAGCGTAGGACCTAGCGGGGGGGCCTGGAACAATGAGCAGTTCTTC.

The chain is built from TRBV6-5 and TRBJ2-2; D perhaps matches TRBD2 (6 bases). Germline assignment: CDR1 MNHEY and CDR2 SVGAGI. The CDR3 is 11 amino acids. Between the trimmed V and J ends, which lost 9 bases and 7 bases, there was a span of 9 bases. The CDR3 sequence is CASRGVGELFF. CDR3 nucleotide sequence: TGTGCCAGTCGCGGGGTCGGGGAGCTGTTTTTT.

This rearrangement joins TRBV2 to TRBJ2-3; TRBD2 might be the D (6 bases). The CDR3 sequence is 11 residues long. V was pared by 10 bases and J by 5 bases, with 10 bases between. Germline V gives CDR1 SNHLY, CDR2 FYNNEI. The CDR3 nucleotides are TGTGCCAAGAGGGACTTAGATACGCAGTATTTT. Translated, it gives CAKRDLDTQYF.

The chain carries TRBV4-1 and TRBJ1-4; 10 bases match TRBD1. J was trimmed by 7 bases and V by 4 bases; bases with no gene match: 9. The CDR3 extends over 16 amino acids. CDR1 MGHRA and CDR2 YSYEKL come from the germline V gene. The CDR3 sequence: CASSPGPGTGAEKLFF. In DNA, the CDR3 is TGCGCCAGCAGCCCCGGCCCCGGGACAGGGGCTGAAAAACTGTTTTTT.

The chain combines TRBV5-4 with TRBJ2-7; D call uncertain. The germline gives CDR1 SGHNT, CDR2 YYREEE (reference sequence). Trimming took off 0 bases at V and 4 bases at J, with 11 bases between the two ends. The CDR3 loop spans 14 amino acids. The CDR3 DNA reads TGTGCCAGCAGCTTGGGAGTCGGAGCTTACGAGCAGTACTTC. Its protein is CASSLGVGAYEQYF. The full variable domain, with the rest looked up from reference TRBV5-4 and TRBJ2-7, is ETGVTQSPTHLIKTRGQQVTLRCSSQSGHNTVSWYQQALGQGPQFIFQYYREEENGRGNFPPRFSGLQFPNYSSELNVNALELDDSALYLCASSLGVGAYEQYFGPGTRLTVT.

This sequence joins TRBV19 and TRBJ2-5; 8 bases map to TRBD2. The CDR3 spans 14 residues. V was pared by 5 bases and J by 3 bases, with 5 bases of the junction left unmatched. Germline loops: CDR1 LNHDA, CDR2 SQIVND (reference sequence). The CDR3 sequence is CASSPRGGEETQYF. The CDR3 nucleotides are TGTGCCAGTAGTCCTCGGGGGGGAGAAGAGACCCAGTACTTC.

This chain links TRBV5-1 with TRBJ1-2; 8 bases map to TRBD1. Germline V gene data show CDR1 as SGHRS and CDR2 as YFSETQ. After removal of 4 bases from V and 3 bases from J, the junction contained 5 bases not matched to a gene. This CDR3 is 14 amino acids long. The CDR3 loop is CASSRGTGDYGYTF. In DNA, the CDR3 is TGCGCCAGCAGCCGCGGGACAGGCGACTATGGCTACACCTTC.

Only a few counts were recorded for this clone. The chain couples TRBV11-3 to TRBJ2-3, with D perhaps matching TRBD1 or TRBD2 (6 bases each). The V end lost 5 bases, the J end lost 3 bases, and 15 bases lay between the germline ends. Per germline, CDR1 SGHNT and CDR2 YENEEA. CDR3 length: 15 amino acids. The CDR3 protein is CASSPGEGGTDTQYF. In DNA, the CDR3 is TGTGCCAGCAGCCCCGGAGAGGGGGGAACAGATACGCAGTATTTT.

This clone has just a few counts. The chain is built from TRBV7-6 and TRBJ2-5; D possibly corresponds to TRBD2 (5 bases). Per the germline V gene, CDR1 is SGHVS and CDR2 is FNYEAQ. V was cut by 3 bases and J by 3 bases, with 8 bases left in between. This CDR3 has 13 residues. The CDR3 nucleotides read TGTGCCAGCAGCTTTGGACTGGAAGAGACCCAGTACTTC. Its protein is CASSFGLEETQYF.

In this sample, this clone turned up a few times. The chain links TRBV29-1 to TRBJ1-2; D may be TRBD1 (5 bases). The CDR3 totals 13 residues. The V end lost 7 bases, the J end lost 2 bases, and 14 bases lay between the germline ends. Germline values: CDR1 SQVTM, CDR2 ANQGSEA. The CDR3: CSAGAVANYGYTF. The CDR3 DNA follows: TGCAGCGCCGGGGCGGTAGCCAACTATGGCTACACCTTC.

CDR3 sequence: CASTRQGSGYTF. CDR3 sequence (DNA): TGTGCCAGCACCCGACAGGGGAGCGGCTACACCTTC. This chain connects TRBV7-9 to TRBJ1-2, with 8 bases lining up with TRBD1. The J segment lost 8 bases and the V segment lost 7 bases, leaving 6 bases of the junction unmatched. Germline-derived CDR1 and CDR2 are SEHNR and FQNEAQ (reference sequence). The CDR3 is made up of 12 amino acids.

V and J are TRBV7-2 and TRBJ2-5, with 7 nucleotides matching TRBD2. The CDR3 length is 14 residues. Losses at the gene ends were 1 base for V and 5 bases for J; bases not matched to a gene: 4. CDR1 and CDR2 (germline): SGHTA, FQGNSA. CDR3 loop: CASSLDWGGETQYF. CDR3 nucleotides: TGTGCCAGCAGCTTAGACTGGGGAGGGGAGACCCAGTACTTC. Full variable domain (rest looked up from reference TRBV7-2 and TRBJ2-5): GAGVSQSPSNKVTEKGKDVELRCDPISGHTALYWYRQSLGQGLEFLIYFQGNSAPDKSGLPSDRFSAERTGGSVSTLTIQRTQQEDSAVYLCASSLDWGGETQYFGPGTRLLVL.

The V call is TRBV5-1, the J call TRBJ2-3, with 8 nucleotides matching TRBD1. Losses at the gene ends were 3 bases for V and 2 bases for J; bases not matched to a gene: 5. The germline V gene encodes CDR1 SGHRS and CDR2 YFSETQ. The CDR3 consists of 15 residues. DNA for the CDR3: TGCGCCAGCAGCTCGGACAGGGTTTACACAGATACGCAGTATTTT. Translated: CASSSDRVYTDTQYF. The complete variable domain, with remaining parts taken from reference TRBV5-1 and TRBJ2-3, reads KAGVTQTPRYLIKTRGQQVTLSCSPISGHRSVSWYQQTPGQGLQFLFEYFSETQRNKGNFPGRFSGRQFSNSRSEMNVSTLELGDSALYLCASSSDRVYTDTQYFGPGTRLTVL.

V is TRBV4-1 and J is TRBJ1-1; D unclear. CDR3 length equals 14 residues. V was cut by 5 bases and J by 4 bases, with 14 bases left in between. Germline V gene sequence: CDR1 MGHRA, CDR2 YSYEKL. DNA of the CDR3: TGCGCCAGCAGCTCACATCCAACCGGCACTGAAGCTTTCTTT. This encodes CASSSHPTGTEAFF.